This TCR beta chain is from a study of OX40 agonist ivuxolimab in advanced cancers. About the research overall: The eligibility criteria allowed prior anti-PD-1, anti-PD-L1 or anti-CTLA-4 therapy, and around 40% had some.

This clone was counted once. Its target is not known. V was pared by 0 bases and J by 2 bases, with 20 bases between. In germline, CDR1 is SGHRS, CDR2 YFSETQ. The CDR3 length is 18 residues. The study's findings and limits: The expanded peripheral T cells' antigen specificity was not determined. Low normalized T-cell clonal expansion also characterized some of the nonresponders.

Assay used: immunoSEQ multiplex PCR; TCRdb lists only in-frame clones, some missing. The sample lists about 38,000 clones; 89% were seen once. This sequence was found in an adult with an advanced solid tumor such as melanoma, head and neck, liver or kidney cancer. The chain couples TRBV5-1 to TRBJ2-5, with D uncertain. This sample comprised CD4+ or CD8+ T cells sorted from blood, obtained in a trial of the OX40 agonist ivuxolimab. The CDR3 protein is CASSLATVDSTLQETQYF. The CDR3, as DNA: TGCGCCAGCAGCTTGGCGACGGTCGACTCGACCCTACAAGAGACCCAGTACTTC.